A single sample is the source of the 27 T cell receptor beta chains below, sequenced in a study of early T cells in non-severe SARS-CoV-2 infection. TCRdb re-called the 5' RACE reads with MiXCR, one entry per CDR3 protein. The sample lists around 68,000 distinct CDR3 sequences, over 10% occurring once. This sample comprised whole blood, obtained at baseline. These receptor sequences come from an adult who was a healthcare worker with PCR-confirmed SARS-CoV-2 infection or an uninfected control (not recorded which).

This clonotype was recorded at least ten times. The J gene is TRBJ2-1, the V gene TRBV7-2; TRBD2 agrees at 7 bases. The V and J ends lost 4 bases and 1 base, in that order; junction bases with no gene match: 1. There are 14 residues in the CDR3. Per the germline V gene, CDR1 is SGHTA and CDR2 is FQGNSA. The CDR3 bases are TGTGCCAGCAGCTGGGGAGGGTCCTACAATGAGCAGTTCTTC. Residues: CASSWGGSYNEQFF.

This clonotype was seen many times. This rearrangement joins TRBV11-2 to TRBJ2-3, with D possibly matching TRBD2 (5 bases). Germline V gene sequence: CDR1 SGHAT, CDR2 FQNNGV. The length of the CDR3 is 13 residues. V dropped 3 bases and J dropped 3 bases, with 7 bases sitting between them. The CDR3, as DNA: TGTGCCAGCAGCTTCAGCGGAACAGATACGCAGTATTTT. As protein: CASSFSGTDTQYF.

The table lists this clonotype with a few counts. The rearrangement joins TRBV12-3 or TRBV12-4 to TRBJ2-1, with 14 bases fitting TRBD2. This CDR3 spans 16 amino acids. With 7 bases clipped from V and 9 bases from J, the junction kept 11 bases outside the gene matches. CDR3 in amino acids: CASTTKGLAGAGEQFF. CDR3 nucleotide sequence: TGTGCCAGCACAACCAAGGGACTAGCGGGAGCGGGTGAGCAGTTCTTC.

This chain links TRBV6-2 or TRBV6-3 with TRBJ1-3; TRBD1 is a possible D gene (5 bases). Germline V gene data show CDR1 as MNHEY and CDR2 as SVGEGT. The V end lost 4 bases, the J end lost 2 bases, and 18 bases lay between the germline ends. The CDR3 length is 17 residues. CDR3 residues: CASSFSAQGPPGNTIYF. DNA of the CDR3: TGTGCCAGCAGTTTTTCGGCCCAGGGACCACCTGGAAACACCATATATTTT.

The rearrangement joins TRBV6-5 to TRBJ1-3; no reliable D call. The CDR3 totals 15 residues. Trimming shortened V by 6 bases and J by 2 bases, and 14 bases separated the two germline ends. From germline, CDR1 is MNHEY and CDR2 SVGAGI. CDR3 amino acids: CASRPLQRTGNTIYF. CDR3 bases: TGTGCCAGCAGACCCCTACAGAGGACTGGAAACACCATATATTTT.

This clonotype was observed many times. The DNA for the CDR3 is TGTGCCAGCAGTTACTCGAGGTCGGATGAGCAGTTCTTC. Protein: CASSYSRSDEQFF. This sequence joins TRBV6-6 and TRBJ2-1; D unclear. The CDR3 has 13 amino acids. The germline CDR1 and CDR2 sequences are MNHNY and SVGAGI (reference sequence). The V end lost 0 bases, the J end lost 8 bases, and 8 bases lay between the germline ends.

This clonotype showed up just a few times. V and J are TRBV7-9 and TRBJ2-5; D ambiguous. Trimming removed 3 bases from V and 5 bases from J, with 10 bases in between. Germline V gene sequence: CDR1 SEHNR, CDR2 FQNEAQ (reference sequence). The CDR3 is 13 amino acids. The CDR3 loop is CASSFNSFETQYF. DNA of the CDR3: TGTGCCAGCAGCTTCAATTCATTTGAGACCCAGTACTTC.

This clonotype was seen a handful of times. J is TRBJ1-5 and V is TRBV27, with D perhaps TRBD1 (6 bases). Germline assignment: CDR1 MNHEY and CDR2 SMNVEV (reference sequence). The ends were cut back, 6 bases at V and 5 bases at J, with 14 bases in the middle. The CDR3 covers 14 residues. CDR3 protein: CASSLGGGDQPQHF. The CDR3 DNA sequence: TGTGCCAGCAGCCTTGGAGGGGGGGATCAGCCCCAGCATTTT.

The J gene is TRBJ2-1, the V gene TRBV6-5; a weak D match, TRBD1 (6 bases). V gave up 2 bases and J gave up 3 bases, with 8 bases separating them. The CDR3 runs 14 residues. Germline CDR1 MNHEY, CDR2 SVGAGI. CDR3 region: CASSYQGLYNEQFF. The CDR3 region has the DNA TGTGCCAGCAGTTACCAGGGGCTCTACAATGAGCAGTTCTTC.

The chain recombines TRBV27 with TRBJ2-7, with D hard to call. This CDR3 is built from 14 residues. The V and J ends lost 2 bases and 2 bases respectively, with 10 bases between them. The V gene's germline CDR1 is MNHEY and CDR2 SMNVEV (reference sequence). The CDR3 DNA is TGTGCCAGCAGTTTACTTCTCCAGCCCTACGAGCAGTACTTC. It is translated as CASSLLLQPYEQYF.

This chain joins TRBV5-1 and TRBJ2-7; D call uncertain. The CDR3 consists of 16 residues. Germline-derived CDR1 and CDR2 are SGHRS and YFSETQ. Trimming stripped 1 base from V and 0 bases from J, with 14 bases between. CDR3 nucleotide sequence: TGCGCCAGCAGCTTGATTTCCGTTATTAGCTCCTACGAGCAGTACTTC. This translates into CASSLISVISSYEQYF.

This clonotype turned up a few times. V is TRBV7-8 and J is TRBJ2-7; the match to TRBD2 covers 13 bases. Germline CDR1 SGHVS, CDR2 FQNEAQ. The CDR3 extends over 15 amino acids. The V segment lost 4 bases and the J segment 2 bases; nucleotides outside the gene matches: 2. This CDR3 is CASSSGLAGAYEQYF. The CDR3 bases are TGTGCCAGCAGCTCAGGACTAGCGGGGGCCTACGAGCAGTACTTC.

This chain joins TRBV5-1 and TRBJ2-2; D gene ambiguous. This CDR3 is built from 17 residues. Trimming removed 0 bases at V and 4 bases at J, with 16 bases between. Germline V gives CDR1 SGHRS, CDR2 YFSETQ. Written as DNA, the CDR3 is TGCGCCAGCAGCTTGGAACAGTCTAGTGATATCACCGGGGAGCTGTTTTTT. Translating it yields CASSLEQSSDITGELFF. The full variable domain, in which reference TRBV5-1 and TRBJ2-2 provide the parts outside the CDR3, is KAGVTQTPRYLIKTRGQQVTLSCSPISGHRSVSWYQQTPGQGLQFLFEYFSETQRNKGNFPGRFSGRQFSNSRSEMNVSTLELGDSALYLCASSLEQSSDITGELFFGEGSRLTVL.

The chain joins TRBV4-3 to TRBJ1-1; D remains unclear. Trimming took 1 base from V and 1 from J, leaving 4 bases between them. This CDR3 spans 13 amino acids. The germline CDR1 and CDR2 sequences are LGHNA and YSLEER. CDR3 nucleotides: TGCGCCAGCAGCCAAGGGACGAACACTGAAGCTTTCTTT. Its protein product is CASSQGTNTEAFF.

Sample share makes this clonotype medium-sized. DNA for the CDR3: TGTGCCAGCAGTTACAGCGGGGGGGCCACAGATACGCAGTATTTT. Protein: CASSYSGGATDTQYF. V and J are TRBV6-2 or TRBV6-3 and TRBJ2-3; TRBD2 matches 10 bases. The CDR3 has 15 residues. The junction had 1 base not matched to a gene; V was cut back by 2 bases and J by 2 bases. The germline V gene has CDR1 MNHEY and CDR2 SVGEGT.

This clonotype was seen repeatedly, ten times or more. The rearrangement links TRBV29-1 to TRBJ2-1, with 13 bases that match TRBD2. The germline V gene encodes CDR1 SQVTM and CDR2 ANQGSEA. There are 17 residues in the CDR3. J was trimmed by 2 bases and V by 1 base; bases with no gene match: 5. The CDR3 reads CSVEGGLAGETYNEQFF. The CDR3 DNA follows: TGCAGCGTTGAAGGTGGACTAGCGGGAGAAACCTACAATGAGCAGTTCTTC.

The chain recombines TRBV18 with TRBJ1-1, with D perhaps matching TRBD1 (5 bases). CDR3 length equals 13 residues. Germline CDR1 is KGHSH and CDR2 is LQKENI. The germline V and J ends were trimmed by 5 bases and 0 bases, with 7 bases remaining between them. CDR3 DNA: TGTGCCAGCTCAGGGGGGTTGAACACTGAAGCTTTCTTT. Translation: CASSGGLNTEAFF.

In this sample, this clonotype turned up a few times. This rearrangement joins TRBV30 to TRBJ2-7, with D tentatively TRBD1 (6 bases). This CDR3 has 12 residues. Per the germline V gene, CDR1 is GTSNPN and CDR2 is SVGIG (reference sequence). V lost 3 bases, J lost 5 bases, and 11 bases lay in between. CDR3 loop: CAWSQGYNEQYF. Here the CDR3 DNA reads TGTGCCTGGAGCCAGGGGTACAACGAGCAGTACTTC.

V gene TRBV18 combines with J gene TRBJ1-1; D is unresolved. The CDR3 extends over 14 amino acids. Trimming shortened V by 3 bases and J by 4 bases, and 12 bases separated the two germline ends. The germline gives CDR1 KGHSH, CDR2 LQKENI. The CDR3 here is CASSPLNQFTEAFF. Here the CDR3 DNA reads TGTGCCAGCTCACCTCTCAACCAGTTCACTGAAGCTTTCTTT.

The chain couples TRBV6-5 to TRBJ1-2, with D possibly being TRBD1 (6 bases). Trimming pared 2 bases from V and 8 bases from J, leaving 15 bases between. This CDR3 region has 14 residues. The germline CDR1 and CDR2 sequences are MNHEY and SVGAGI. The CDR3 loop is CASSYATGTGGYTF. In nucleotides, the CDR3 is TGTGCCAGCAGTTACGCCACAGGGACTGGAGGCTACACCTTC.

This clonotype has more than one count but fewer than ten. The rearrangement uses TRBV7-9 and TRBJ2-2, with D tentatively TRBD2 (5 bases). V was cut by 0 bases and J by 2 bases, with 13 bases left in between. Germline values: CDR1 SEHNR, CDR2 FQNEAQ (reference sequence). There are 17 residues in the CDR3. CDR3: CASSLALAQINTGELFF. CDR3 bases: TGTGCCAGCAGCTTAGCTCTAGCACAGATAAACACCGGGGAGCTGTTTTTT.

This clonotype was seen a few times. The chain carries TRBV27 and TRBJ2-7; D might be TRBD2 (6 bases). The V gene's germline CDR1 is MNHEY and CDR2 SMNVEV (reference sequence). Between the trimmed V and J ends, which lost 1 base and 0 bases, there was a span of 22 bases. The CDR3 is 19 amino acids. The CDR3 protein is CASSLFSRRGPRFSYEQYF. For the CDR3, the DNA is TGTGCCAGCAGTTTATTCTCCAGGCGGGGACCGCGTTTCTCCTACGAGCAGTACTTC.

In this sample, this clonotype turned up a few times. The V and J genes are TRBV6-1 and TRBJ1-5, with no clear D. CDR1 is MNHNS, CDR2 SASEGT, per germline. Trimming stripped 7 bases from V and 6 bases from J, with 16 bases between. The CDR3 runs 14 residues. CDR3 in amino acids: CASTLGKSSQPQHF. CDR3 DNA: TGTGCCAGCACGTTGGGGAAGTCTAGTCAGCCCCAGCATTTT.

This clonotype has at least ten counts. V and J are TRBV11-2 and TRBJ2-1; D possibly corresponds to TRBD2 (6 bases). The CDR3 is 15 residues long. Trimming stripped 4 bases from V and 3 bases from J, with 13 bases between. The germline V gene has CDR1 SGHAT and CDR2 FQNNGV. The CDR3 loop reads CASSSRLGGYNEQFF. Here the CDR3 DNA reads TGTGCCAGCAGCTCCCGACTAGGCGGCTACAATGAGCAGTTCTTC.

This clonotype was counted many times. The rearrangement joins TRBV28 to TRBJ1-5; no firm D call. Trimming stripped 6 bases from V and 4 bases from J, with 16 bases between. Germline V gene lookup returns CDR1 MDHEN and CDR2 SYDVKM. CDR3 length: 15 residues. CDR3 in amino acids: CASSPRALGNQPQHF. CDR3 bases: TGTGCCAGCAGCCCCCGGGCTTTGGGTAATCAGCCCCAGCATTTT.

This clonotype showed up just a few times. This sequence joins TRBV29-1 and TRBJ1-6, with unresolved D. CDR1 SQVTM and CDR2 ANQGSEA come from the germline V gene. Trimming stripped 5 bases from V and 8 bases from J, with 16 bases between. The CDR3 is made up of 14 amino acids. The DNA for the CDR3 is TGCAGCGTTCTCCCTTCGGGAGAGGATTCACCCCTCCACTTT. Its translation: CSVLPSGEDSPLHF.

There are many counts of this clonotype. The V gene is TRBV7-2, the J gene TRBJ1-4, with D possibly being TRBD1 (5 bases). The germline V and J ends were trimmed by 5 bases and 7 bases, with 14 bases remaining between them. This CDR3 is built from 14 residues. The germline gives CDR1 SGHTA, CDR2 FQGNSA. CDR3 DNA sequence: TGTGCCAGCAGCGAGCAAAGGGGCGGTGAAAAACTGTTTTTT. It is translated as CASSEQRGGEKLFF.